This T cell receptor beta chain stems from a study of a mutant IDH1 vaccine in newly diagnosed glioma. Background on the study: With temozolomide cycles, or 4-6 weeks after radiotherapy alone, vaccination was started. Antecedent treatment encompassed radiotherapy, temozolomide, or their combination; the majority received both. Study-wide points: The study observed vaccine-induced immune responses in around 94% of patients.

Described time point: week 47, end of study. Alongside topical imiquimod, each dose of vaccine comprised 300 ug of mutant IDH1 20-mer peptide. Eight vaccine injections were given to patients in weeks 1, 3, 5, 7, 11, 15, 19 and 23. As to this clone: Antigen unknown.

V lost 2 bases and J 11 bases, leaving 9 bases between the germline ends. Germline V gives CDR1 MNHNY, CDR2 SVGAGI (reference sequence). The CDR3 runs 11 residues. Assay used: immunoSEQ multiplex PCR; TCRdb lists only in-frame clones, some missing. The sample has 60,000 to 70,000 clones; roughly four fifths are singletons. The chain joins TRBV6-6 to TRBJ1-1; D gene uncertain. This TCR was recovered from a man aged 30-40 years with glioma. The material was PBMCs, obtained from a glioma patient whose treatment included an IDH1 peptide vaccine. In DNA, the CDR3 is TGTGCCAGCAGTTACGCGACCGGGGCTTTCTTT. This gives the protein CASSYATGAFF.